This passage covers 9 T cell receptor beta chains from one sample sequenced in a study of cytomegalovirus exposure and HLA in healthy donors. The PCR had 60 Vbeta and 13 Jbeta primers. Clones were read by immunoSEQ multiplex PCR, and TCRdb kept only the in-frame ones, dropping some. Of fewer than 150,000 clones listed, roughly 80% are singletons. Specimen: PBMCs. The receptor source for this set is a woman aged 40 to 50 in good health and CMV-seronegative.

The chain links TRBV2 to TRBJ1-1, with TRBD1 as a possible D gene (6 bases). Per the germline V gene, CDR1 is SNHLY and CDR2 is FYNNEI. The CDR3 extends over 14 amino acids. Trimming removed 5 bases from V and 4 bases from J, with 14 bases in between. DNA of the CDR3: TGTGCCAGCAGTCACGGGGACACTGGCACTGAAGCTTTCTTT. Translating it yields CASSHGDTGTEAFF.

This clone was seen once. The J gene is TRBJ2-2, the V gene TRBV5-6, with a possible D match to TRBD2 (5 bases). This CDR3 region has 14 residues. With 0 bases removed from V and 7 bases from J, the gap between germline ends came to 10 bases. Germline loops: CDR1 SGHDT, CDR2 YYEEEE. The CDR3 reads CASSLAGYDGELFF. In nucleotides, the CDR3 is TGTGCCAGCAGCTTGGCGGGATACGACGGGGAGCTGTTTTTT.

This clone was seen more than once but under ten times. The chain joins TRBV19 to TRBJ1-2, with D hard to call. The germline V gene has CDR1 LNHDA and CDR2 SQIVND (reference sequence). CDR3 length: 15 amino acids. V gave up 2 bases and J gave up 1 base, with 11 bases separating them. CDR3 DNA: TGTGCCAGTAGTATATATGGGCCATTTAACTATGGCTACACCTTC. Its translation is CASSIYGPFNYGYTF.

This chain's CDR3 is CASRLTSCYYNEQFF. The CDR3 DNA follows: TGCGCCAGCAGACTCACTAGCTGCTACTACAATGAGCAGTTCTTC. The chain carries TRBV10-1 and TRBJ2-1; tentative D call: TRBD2 (6 bases). Germline loops: CDR1 WNHNN, CDR2 SYGVQD (reference sequence). The CDR3 is 15 residues long. The V end was cut by 6 bases, the J end by 3 bases, with 15 bases between.

The gene calls are TRBV29-1 and TRBJ1-1; possibly TRBD1 for D (5 bases). Germline lookup yields CDR1 SQVTM and CDR2 ANQGSEA. The CDR3 is made up of 14 amino acids. V lost 1 base to trimming and J lost 2 bases, with 11 bases between them. CDR3 sequence reads: CSVEAGSFNTEAFF. The CDR3 DNA sequence: TGCAGCGTTGAAGCAGGGTCTTTTAACACTGAAGCTTTCTTT.

The rearrangement joins TRBV7-6 to TRBJ2-7; 8 positions agree with TRBD1. Trimming removed 1 base from V and 5 bases from J; junction bases left unmatched: 10. This CDR3 is built from 16 residues. Per germline, CDR1 SGHVS and CDR2 FNYEAQ. The CDR3: CASSLGGGTGGNEQYF. As DNA, the CDR3 is TGTGCCAGCAGCTTAGGAGGCGGGACAGGTGGGAACGAGCAGTACTTC.

This clone appeared a single time. The chain carries TRBV11-2 and TRBJ2-7, with a weak D call TRBD1 (5 bases). CDR3 size: 14 residues. Germline CDR1 SGHAT, CDR2 FQNNGV. V was shortened by 6 bases and J by 2 bases, with 14 bases between the two germline ends. CDR3 DNA sequence: TGTGCCAGCAGGCGACCGCAGGGCCCCTACGAGCAGTACTTC. It encodes CASRRPQGPYEQYF.

J is TRBJ1-2 and V is TRBV5-1, with D possibly TRBD1 on 6 matching bases. CDR1 is SGHRS and CDR2 is YFSETQ in the germline V gene. The CDR3 has 13 residues. Deletions cut 1 base from V and 8 bases from J, with 12 bases between. As DNA, the CDR3 is TGCGCCAGCAGCTTGAGGACCCAGGGGGGCTACACCTTC. Residues: CASSLRTQGGYTF. Complete variable domain (other parts from reference TRBV5-1 and TRBJ1-2): KAGVTQTPRYLIKTRGQQVTLSCSPISGHRSVSWYQQTPGQGLQFLFEYFSETQRNKGNFPGRFSGRQFSNSRSEMNVSTLELGDSALYLCASSLRTQGGYTFGSGTRLTVV.

This clone was seen just once. The rearrangement uses TRBV6-5 and TRBJ1-2, with TRBD1 as a possible D gene (6 bases). There are 13 residues in the CDR3. Germline CDR1 reads MNHEY; CDR2 reads SVGAGI. The V gene lost 7 bases and the J gene lost 7 bases, with 16 bases spanning the gap. CDR3 protein: CASTSTQGFGYTF. The DNA of the CDR3 is TGTGCCAGCACTAGTACACAGGGATTTGGCTACACCTTC.